This is a list of T cell receptor beta chains from one sample in a study of CD8+ T cells in alopecia areata. Some clones are missing from TCRdb's copy, which holds only in-frame ones; the method was immunoSEQ multiplex PCR. This sample has under 75,000 clones, with 45% to 55% found just once. Sequences were derived from CD8+ T cells sorted from blood, sampled at week 0. Source of these receptors: a human donor with alopecia areata. Both conserved end residues are part of each CDR3. The D gene is left open where the match is weak. Clone size is shown for a subset of rows, as once, few, many or a class of expanded clone.

J gene,clone size,V gene,CDR3 length,D gene,CDR3 protein,CDR3 DNA
TRBJ2-2,.,TRBV19,13,TRBD1,CATDRARSGELFF,TGTGCCACCGACAGGGCACGGTCCGGGGAGCTGTTTTTT
TRBJ2-7,few,TRBV27,14,.,CASSFTHDSDEQYF,TGTGCCAGCAGTTTTACCCATGACAGTGACGAGCAGTACTTC
TRBJ2-1,.,TRBV11-2,15,.,CASNRQGGSYNEQFF,TGTGCCAGCAACCGACAAGGTGGGTCCTACAATGAGCAGTTCTTC
TRBJ2-3,few,TRBV6-5,15,TRBD2,CASARSGTSTDTQYF,TGTGCCAGCGCAAGAAGCGGGACCTCCACAGATACGCAGTATTTT
TRBJ1-1,once,TRBV7-6,16,TRBD1,CASSLDRGLGNTEAFF,TGTGCCAGCAGCTTAGACAGGGGGCTGGGAAACACTGAAGCTTTCTTT
TRBJ2-3,medium-sized,TRBV7-2,14,.,CASSLASGLDTQYF,TGTGCCAGCAGCTTAGCCAGCGGGCTTGATACGCAGTATTTT
TRBJ2-7,.,TRBV6-5,16,.,CASSYSSGPTPYEQYF,TGTGCCAGCAGTTATTCAAGCGGCCCTACTCCCTACGAGCAGTACTTC
TRBJ1-5,.,TRBV7-9,14,.,CASSFDGYNQPQHF,TGTGCCAGCAGTTTCGACGGATACAATCAGCCCCAGCATTTT
TRBJ2-4,.,TRBV29-1,15,TRBD2,CSVEGLAGGRDIQYF,TGCAGCGTTGAAGGACTAGCGGGAGGTCGGGACATTCAGTACTTC
TRBJ2-1,once,TRBV27,16,TRBD1,CASSLRGGQVWHEQFF,TGTGCCAGCAGCCTAAGAGGGGGACAGGTTTGGCATGAGCAGTTCTTC
TRBJ2-1,.,TRBV2,15,.,CASSQSGSSYNEQFF,TGTGCCAGCAGTCAGAGCGGTAGCTCCTACAATGAGCAGTTCTTC
TRBJ2-7,.,TRBV7-9,14,TRBD2,CASSLEILAGEQYF,TGTGCCAGCAGCTTAGAGATACTAGCGGGCGAGCAGTACTTC
TRBJ2-2,few,TRBV7-9,12,.,CARMTNTGELFF,TGTGCCAGAATGACGAACACCGGGGAGCTGTTTTTT
TRBJ1-1,.,TRBV4-1,13,.,CASSQVRGAEAFF,TGCGCCAGCAGCCAAGTAAGGGGGGCTGAAGCTTTCTTT
TRBJ2-3,.,TRBV11-3,12,.,CASSLSIATQYF,TGTGCCAGCAGCTTATCGATTGCTACGCAGTATTTT
TRBJ2-5,.,TRBV7-8,16,.,CASSLAWDRGGETQYF,TGTGCCAGCAGCTTAGCCTGGGACCGGGGCGGGGAGACCCAGTACTTC
TRBJ2-7,few,TRBV10-2,14,.,CASRNRDGPYEQYF,TGCGCCAGCAGGAACCGGGACGGTCCCTACGAGCAGTACTTC
TRBJ2-3,once,TRBV5-1,16,TRBD2,CASSFRLAGEGDTQYF,TGCGCCAGCAGCTTTCGACTAGCGGGAGAAGGAGATACGCAGTATTTT
TRBJ1-2,.,TRBV4-3,15,.,CASSQDRLWNYGYTF,TGCGCCAGCAGCCAAGATAGGCTTTGGAACTATGGCTACACCTTC
TRBJ2-7,.,TRBV13,15,.,CASSLTGTSSYEQYF,TGTGCCAGCAGCTTAACCGGGACCAGCTCCTACGAGCAGTACTTC
TRBJ2-7,.,TRBV29-1,11,TRBD1,CSAGQYYEQYF,TGCAGCGCGGGACAGTACTACGAGCAGTACTTC
TRBJ2-7,once,TRBV7-9,13,.,CASSKGLVQEQYF,TGTGCCAGCAGCAAGGGACTGGTACAGGAGCAGTACTTC
TRBJ2-4,once,TRBV20-1,8,.,CSASDKYF,TGCAGTGCTAGTGACAAGTACTTC
TRBJ2-2,many,TRBV7-9,13,.,CASSLGGTGELFF,TGTGCCAGCAGCTTAGGTGGCACCGGGGAGCTGTTTTTT
TRBJ2-6,.,TRBV9,14,.,CASSVGSGANVLTF,TGTGCCAGCAGCGTGGGATCTGGGGCCAACGTCCTGACTTTC
TRBJ1-1,medium-sized,TRBV6-1,15,.,CASSEGFVGNTEAFF,TGTGCCAGCAGTGAAGGTTTTGTGGGGAACACTGAAGCTTTCTTT
TRBJ2-5,few,TRBV18,14,.,CASSPEQGQETQYF,TGTGCCAGCTCCCCTGAACAGGGTCAAGAGACCCAGTACTTC
TRBJ2-1,.,TRBV4-2,18,.,CASSQVLTLGVSYNEQFF,TGTGCCAGCAGCCAAGTTTTGACCCTAGGTGTCTCCTACAATGAGCAGTTCTTC
TRBJ2-7,.,TRBV20-1,10,.,CSANSYEQYF,TGCAGTGCTAACTCCTACGAGCAGTACTTC
TRBJ2-3,.,TRBV7-2,15,.,CASSLAGPRADTQYF,TGTGCCAGCAGCTTAGCGGGTCCCAGGGCAGATACGCAGTATTTT
TRBJ2-1,few,TRBV9,15,.,CASSVWTYSGNEQFF,TGTGCCAGCAGCGTATGGACTTACTCGGGCAATGAGCAGTTCTTC
TRBJ2-1,.,TRBV28,14,TRBD2,CASSWRGAYNEQFF,TGTGCCAGCAGTTGGCGGGGGGCCTACAATGAGCAGTTCTTC
TRBJ2-1,few,TRBV29-1,15,.,CSVPSRATGYNEQFF,TGCAGCGTTCCAAGCAGGGCTACCGGGTACAATGAGCAGTTCTTC